The 18 T cell receptor beta chains reported below all come from one sample, sequenced in a study of blood T cell repertoires in COVID-19. Profiled with immunoSEQ multiplex PCR; TCRdb holds only in-frame clones, not every one. The repertoire consists of 45,000 to 60,000 clones, with approximately 86% occurring once and the leading ten covering over 1%. Material: peripheral blood. The receptors here all came from a man in his fifties or sixties with acute or convalescent COVID-19.

V usage is TRBV11-2 and J usage is TRBJ2-7; 10 bases align to TRBD1. Trimming removed 6 bases from V and 0 bases from J; junction bases left unmatched: 8. Germline lookup yields CDR1 SGHAT and CDR2 FQNNGV. There are 16 residues in the CDR3. CDR3 in DNA: TGTGCCAGCAGACTACCGGGACAGGGGAGCTCCTACGAGCAGTACTTC. Translated: CASRLPGQGSSYEQYF.

The chain recombines TRBV13 with TRBJ2-5, with 14 bases that match TRBD2. Germline V lookup: CDR1 PRHDT, CDR2 FYEKMQ (reference sequence). This CDR3 region has 16 residues. The V and J ends lost 5 bases and 5 bases, in that order; junction bases with no gene match: 7. CDR3 nucleotides: TGTGCCAGCAGCCTGCAGACTAGCGGGGGGGCGGAGACCCAGTACTTC. Amino acid sequence: CASSLQTSGGAETQYF.

The chain recombines TRBV6-6 with TRBJ1-1; D is uncertain. The CDR3 is 12 amino acids. Germline V CDR1 and CDR2: MNHNY, SVGAGI (reference sequence). V shed 2 bases and J shed 4 bases, with 5 bases lying between them. CDR3 nucleotide sequence: TGTGCCAGCAGTTACATTCGCACTGAAGCTTTCTTT. Amino acids: CASSYIRTEAFF.

In this sample, this clone turned up once. The chain employs TRBV4-1 and TRBJ2-3; 8 nucleotides match TRBD1. J gave up 6 bases and V 0 bases, and 11 bases lay outside the gene matches. Germline CDR1 and CDR2: MGHRA and YSYEKL. The CDR3 loop spans 17 amino acids. The CDR3 sequence is CASSQDKRTGYLDTQYF. CDR3 in DNA: TGCGCCAGCAGCCAAGATAAGAGGACAGGGTATTTGGATACGCAGTATTTT.

V and J are TRBV7-8 and TRBJ2-5; TRBD1 matches at 9 bases. Germline CDR1 reads SGHVS; CDR2 reads FQNEAQ. V lost 6 bases to trimming and J lost 5 bases; unmatched junction nucleotides: 4. The CDR3 is made up of 13 amino acids. The chain's CDR3 is CASRDRGSETQYF. For the CDR3, the DNA is TGTGCCAGCAGGGACAGGGGATCCGAGACCCAGTACTTC.

The rearrangement uses TRBV4-1 and TRBJ2-1; D is unresolved. V was clipped by 0 bases and J by 1 base, with 13 bases between them. Per the germline V gene, CDR1 is MGHRA and CDR2 is YSYEKL. The CDR3 consists of 17 residues. The CDR3: CASSQDVGFPSYNEQFF. CDR3 coding DNA: TGCGCCAGCAGCCAAGATGTGGGCTTCCCGTCCTACAATGAGCAGTTCTTC.

The rearrangement links TRBV15 to TRBJ2-7, with D unclear. Trimming pared 0 bases from V and 3 bases from J, leaving 12 bases between. The CDR3 loop spans 15 amino acids. Germline V CDR1 and CDR2: LNHNV, YYDKDF (reference sequence). The CDR3 DNA reads as TGTGCCACCAGCAGAGATAGACCCTCTAGCTACGAGCAGTACTTC. Translation: CATSRDRPSSYEQYF.

V gene TRBV6-1 combines with J gene TRBJ2-2; D gene uncertain. There are 13 residues in the CDR3. CDR1 is MNHNS, CDR2 SASEGT, per germline. V lost 3 bases and J 7 bases, leaving 9 bases between the germline ends. CDR3 amino acids: CASSDRVLGELFF. The CDR3, as DNA: TGTGCCAGCAGTGACCGGGTACTCGGGGAGCTGTTTTTT.

The V and J genes are TRBV5-1 and TRBJ1-1; D possibly corresponds to TRBD1 (5 bases). The CDR3 runs 14 residues. Germline CDR1 is SGHRS and CDR2 is YFSETQ. The ends were cut back, 7 bases at V and 2 bases at J, with 15 bases in the middle. In DNA form, the CDR3 reads TGCGCCAGCCAAAGCGGGACTGTTAACACTGAAGCTTTCTTT. It specifies CASQSGTVNTEAFF.

The V call is TRBV7-5, the J call TRBJ1-1; the D segment call TRBD1 is taken from the table without a DNA check. TRBV7-5 constitutes a pseudogene. There are 13 residues in the CDR3. The CDR3 spells CARSFNRGRRAFF. CDR3 sequence (DNA): TGTGCCAGAAGCTTTAACAGGGGGAGACGGGCTTTCTTT.

This chain joins TRBV11-3 and TRBJ1-2; no clear D gene. Trimming removed 2 bases at V and 3 bases at J, with 4 bases between. Germline CDR1 and CDR2: SGHNT and YENEEA. The CDR3 runs to 12 residues. CDR3 region: CASSLSDYGYTF. The CDR3 DNA is TGTGCCAGCAGCTTATCAGACTATGGCTACACCTTC.

V is TRBV3-1 (or the pseudogene TRBV3-2) and J is TRBJ1-1, with 8 positions matching TRBD1. Germline CDR1 and CDR2: LGHDT and YNNKEL (reference sequence). The CDR3 length is 15 residues. V was pared by 3 bases and J by 4 bases, with 7 bases of the junction left unmatched. The CDR3 DNA sequence: TGTGCCAGCAGCCACCGGACCACAGGGGGCACTGAAGCTTTCTTT. Translation: CASSHRTTGGTEAFF.

The rearrangement links TRBV2 to TRBJ1-5, with D possibly matching TRBD1 (5 bases). Trimming removed 3 bases at V and 3 bases at J, with 12 bases between. The CDR3 contains 15 residues. CDR1 is SNHLY, CDR2 FYNNEI, per germline. This CDR3 reads CASSDGAGNNQPQHF. CDR3 sequence (DNA): TGTGCCAGCAGTGATGGGGCAGGTAACAATCAGCCCCAGCATTTT.

The chain combines TRBV5-1 with TRBJ1-5; D possibly corresponds to TRBD1 (6 bases). CDR1 SGHRS and CDR2 YFSETQ come from the germline V gene. The V gene lost 4 bases and the J gene lost 0 bases, with 11 bases spanning the gap. The CDR3 has 15 amino acids. CDR3 sequence reads: CASSVDSYSNQPQHF. Written as DNA, the CDR3 is TGCGCCAGCAGCGTGGACAGTTATAGCAATCAGCCCCAGCATTTT.

The rearrangement joins TRBV2 to TRBJ2-7; 13 bases agree with TRBD2. The CDR3 has 18 amino acids. V lost 8 bases and J lost 0; bases outside the gene matches: 13. Germline V CDR1 and CDR2: SNHLY, FYNNEI. In nucleotides, the CDR3 is TGTGCCAGCGGGTTCGGGACTAGCGGGGCCTCTTCCTCCTACGAGCAGTACTTC. Amino acid sequence: CASGFGTSGASSSYEQYF. The variable domain in full, with the rest retrieved from reference TRBV2 and TRBJ2-7, is EPEVTQTPSHQVTQMGQEVILRCVPISNHLYFYWYRQILGQKVEFLVSFYNNEISEKSEIFDDQFSVERPDGSNFTLKIRSTKLEDSAMYFCASGFGTSGASSSYEQYFGPGTRLTVT.

The genes are TRBV10-3 and TRBJ2-3; 8 bases line up with TRBD1. CDR1 and CDR2 (germline): ENHRY, SYGVKD. J gave up 3 bases and V 6 bases, and 8 bases lay outside the gene matches. The CDR3 is 15 amino acids. The chain's CDR3 is CAISRDRGRTDTQYF. DNA for the CDR3: TGTGCCATCAGCCGTGACAGGGGTAGGACAGATACGCAGTATTTT.

This sequence joins TRBV3-1 (or the pseudogene TRBV3-2) and TRBJ2-1; 8 bases line up with TRBD2. The V gene's germline CDR1 is LGHDT and CDR2 YNNKEL (reference sequence). The CDR3 runs 17 residues. V lost 0 bases and J lost 8; bases outside the gene matches: 12. CDR3 loop: CASSQDVIRRGVYEQFF. DNA for the CDR3: TGTGCCAGCAGCCAAGACGTTATTAGGCGGGGGGTCTATGAGCAGTTCTTC.

The chain recombines TRBV2 with TRBJ1-2, with TRBD1 matching over 11 bases. V lost 8 bases to trimming and J lost 5 bases; unmatched junction nucleotides: 4. Germline assignment: CDR1 SNHLY and CDR2 FYNNEI. The CDR3 extends over 13 amino acids. CDR3 residues: CASAGTGGYGYTF. The DNA of the CDR3 is TGTGCCAGCGCCGGGACAGGGGGATATGGCTACACCTTC.